This entry is about one TCR beta chain. This sample was taken from a study of blood T cell repertoires in COVID-19. Original analysis: Nucleated cell counts were estimated from reference gene primer amplification. Assay: immunoSEQ multiplex PCR; the TCRdb copy retains only in-frame clones and omits some. V, J and clone size derive from that table, while D and trimming were established from the DNA sequence. Of roughly 120,000 clones in the sample, over 80% were seen once. CDR3 length: 14 residues. Germline loops: CDR1 MNHEY, CDR2 SVGAGI. Trimming removed 10 bases at V and 0 bases at J, with 10 bases between.

The material sequenced was peripheral blood. This clonotype was sampled from a man between 70 and 80 years old with acute or convalescent COVID-19. V and J are TRBV6-5 and TRBJ1-6, with a tentative D call TRBD1 (5 bases). Here the CDR3 DNA reads TGTGCCACCCGGGGGAGCTCCTATAATTCACCCCTCCACTTT. Translated, it gives CATRGSSYNSPLHF.